Listed below are T cell receptor beta chains from one sample, sequenced in a study of control samples from healthy donors and cancer patients. Here immunoSEQ multiplex PCR was the method, and the copy in TCRdb shows in-frame clones only, minus some. Counted here are around 150,000 clones, just over 85% occurring once; the ten biggest clones make up over 1.5%. Sequencing was done on a sample of blood. These receptors all come from a man in his late teens or twenties in good health. Both conserved end residues are trimmed from each CDR3. The D gene is left open where the match is weak.

v_call	d_call	j_call	cdr3_aa
TRBV5-1	TRBD2	TRBJ2-7	ASSSVSGAYEQY
TRBV6-5	.	TRBJ2-3	ASRDWDRGTDTQY
TRBV2	.	TRBJ2-7	ASSEEARTYEQY
TRBV5-4	.	TRBJ2-7	ASSSWAVHEQY
TRBV19	TRBD1	TRBJ2-1	ASSLDRGFDEQF
TRBV11-3	.	TRBJ2-5	ASSLDGSVQETQY
TRBV7-6	TRBD1	TRBJ1-5	ASSPWTGDSNQPQH
TRBV12-3/TRBV12-4	.	TRBJ2-7	ASSSTGGREQY
TRBV27	.	TRBJ1-1	ASSSLQGLIAEAF
TRBV29-1	TRBD2	TRBJ2-1	SVELAGGGNEQF
TRBV19	.	TRBJ2-2	ASSIWENTGELF
TRBV9	TRBD2	TRBJ2-1	ASSVPRTGTSGASYNEQF
TRBV27	TRBD2	TRBJ2-1	ASSRGGGRYNEQF
TRBV5-4	.	TRBJ2-1	ASSLTNEQF
TRBV28	.	TRBJ1-4	ASTHDGGGEKLF
TRBV12-3/TRBV12-4	.	TRBJ1-2	ASSPAWGYGYT
TRBV20-1	.	TRBJ2-5	SAEETQY
TRBV29-1	.	TRBJ1-2	SVELDRSYGYT
TRBV19	.	TRBJ2-7	ASSLQGSYEQY
TRBV19	TRBD2	TRBJ2-1	ASSMGLAENEQF
TRBV6-6	.	TRBJ2-7	ASSYTPGYEQY
TRBV19	.	TRBJ2-5	ASSMGLRVDQY
TRBV18	.	TRBJ1-3	ASSPRTGNTIY
TRBV6-5	.	TRBJ1-2	ASSLTQTNYGYT
TRBV24-1	TRBD2	TRBJ2-1	ATSDATSGGPFEQF
TRBV4-2	.	TRBJ2-7	ASSQGGGPGDEQY
TRBV25-1	.	TRBJ2-7	ASSGRYEQY
TRBV6-1	.	TRBJ1-1	ASSDAIGGLNTEAF
TRBV5-1	TRBD1	TRBJ1-6	ASSLMGQGNNSPLH
TRBV18	TRBD1	TRBJ1-1	ASSRNGQGDTEAF
TRBV30	.	TRBJ1-1	AWRTGPEGEAF
TRBV4-1	TRBD1	TRBJ1-2	ASSPGQGLRDGYT
TRBV4-3	.	TRBJ1-4	ASSQDKTGHREKLF
TRBV7-3	TRBD2	TRBJ2-1	ASSLASGDEQF
TRBV27	.	TRBJ2-1	ASSTNPQGYYEQF
TRBV19	.	TRBJ2-1	ASGDNEQF
TRBV3-1/TRBV3-2	.	TRBJ2-5	ASSQVYRDRETQY
TRBV6-1	TRBD1	TRBJ1-3	ASSDPGQGQHETGTIY
TRBV28	TRBD1	TRBJ2-7	ASSFPARGSYEQY
TRBV7-2	.	TRBJ1-5	ASSLDPRRNSNQPQH
TRBV9	.	TRBJ2-7	ASSVGGTDYEQY
TRBV6-2/TRBV6-3	TRBD1	TRBJ2-7	ASSDSVGQGAYEQY
TRBV15	.	TRBJ1-6	ATSRNREQSPLH
TRBV5-1	.	TRBJ1-2	ASSSRGGDYGYT
TRBV11-2	.	TRBJ2-7	ASSHSMGVSSYEQY
TRBV28	.	TRBJ2-2	ASSFSSRSIGELF
TRBV7-9	TRBD1	TRBJ2-5	ASSWTGREETQY
TRBV7-3	.	TRBJ2-1	ASSLSGGAASLF
TRBV5-5	TRBD1	TRBJ1-1	ASSLVRDRGVPEAF
TRBV27	.	TRBJ2-2	ASSGLTMSDGGELF